This T cell receptor beta chain was sequenced in a study of blood T cell repertoires in COVID-19. The overall study: COVID-19 samples from acute and convalescent phases originated in the United States, Italy and Spain. Nucleic acid was either cDNA or gDNA, and it came from T cells, B-cell-depleted T cells, or PBMCs.

The CDR3 runs 13 residues. Germline V gene sequence: CDR1 KGHSH, CDR2 LQKENI. The ends lost 3 bases at V and 6 bases at J; junction bases unmatched: 4. Repertoires were generated with immunoSEQ multiplex PCR, while TCRdb's copy carries only in-frame clones and drops some. The table lists around 100,000 clones, about 90% of them singletons. The material sequenced was peripheral blood. J is TRBJ1-1 and V is TRBV18, with TRBD1 identical over 7 bases. The TCR sequence derives from a human donor in a cohort sampled during active COVID-19. The CDR3 DNA follows: TGTGCCAGCTCACCCGGACAGGTTTCTGAAGCTTTCTTT. Translating it yields CASSPGQVSEAFF.